There are many counts of the clone carrying this T cell receptor beta chain. The CDR3 covers 17 residues. Germline V gene lookup returns CDR1 DFQATT and CDR2 SNEGSKA (reference sequence). The trim removed 5 bases at V and 13 bases at J, leaving 21 bases unmatched. This entry belongs to a study of T-cell reconstitution after alpha-beta-depleted transplantation in children. Molecular barcoding with unique molecular identifiers was used for the TCRbeta library. TCRdb called the PCR reads again in MiXCR, with one record for every CDR3 protein. The sample gives 600,000 to 700,000 distinct CDR3 sequences, around a sixth of which show up once; 1.1% is in the top ten.

The sample here was PBMCs from the stem cell graft donor, taken from the stem cell graft. The receptor was derived from a human donor who donated a stem cell graft to a child with acute myeloid leukemia. The chain employs TRBV20-1 and TRBJ1-6, with TRBD1 matching 9 bases. The CDR3 coding sequence is TGCAGTGCTCGAAACCCTAACAACCGGGACAGGGAAGCCCCCCTCCACTTT. Amino acids: CSARNPNNRDREAPLHF.